This is a list of T cell receptor beta chains from one sample in a study of blood T cell repertoires in COVID-19. TCRdb's copy holds only in-frame clones and misses some; the assay was immunoSEQ multiplex PCR. Of around 150,000 clones listed, around 80% are singletons. Material: peripheral blood. The source of these receptors is a woman between 50 and 59 years old in a cohort sampled during active or convalescent COVID-19. The conserved cysteine and the conserved F or W are not part of the CDR3 here.

v_call cdr3_aa
TRBV6-5 ASSYSGTGPYEQY
TRBV3-1/TRBV3-2 ASSQDQGRNYGYT
TRBV6-2/TRBV6-3 ASSSVGTMDGYT
TRBV20-1 SARDRELF
TRBV11-2 ASSLSRGNEKLF
TRBV6-2/TRBV6-3 ASSNRGTDTQY
TRBV7-8 ASSWEISNQPQH
TRBV30 AWSDLTRGPQH
TRBV7-6 ASSFRAGGPGETQY
TRBV15 ATSRLAGGNTDTQY
TRBV20-1 SASLVYEQY
TRBV5-1 ASRTQYQETQY
TRBV6-6 ASSYSLLQGNTEAF
TRBV9 ASSVLGGGSTDTQY
TRBV7-8 ASSRVGGIGSNQPQH
TRBV12-5 ASGLGAAGPSGNTIY
TRBV19 ASNDRTNQPQH
TRBV30 AWSRDREAGELF
TRBV2 ASSEGEDYLGYT
TRBV25-1 ASSESMGRSGNEKLF
TRBV4-3 ASSRQDSVFYEQF
TRBV5-1 ASSLALGTNYEQY
TRBV10-3 AISEGKGFSNQPQH
TRBV9 ASSPGTQNYGYT
TRBV5-1 ASWDRGNTEAF
TRBV11-2 ASRQSWDRNRNTIY
TRBV2 ASSEWRTSQETQY
TRBV19 ASSIDPAGRTGNTIY
TRBV19 ASSRGLMNTEAF
TRBV5-5 ASSPFMGQTNEKLF
TRBV5-4 ASSLNANRVGYT
TRBV5-1 ASSLGSVNQPQH
TRBV19 ASSLRQGLNYGYT
TRBV7-9 ASSLLQNHNEQF
TRBV12-5 ASALGRVELF
TRBV3-1/TRBV3-2 ASSQEGWWSGGVETQY
TRBV19 ASSITTTGSTEAF
TRBV18 ASSPIKTTDSSYNSPLH
TRBV18 ASSLSGAGDTQY
TRBV6-5 ASRGTGGYGYT
TRBV5-1 ASSFGSGGVVTDTQY
TRBV19 ASSPKTGRNSPLH
TRBV10-3 AISGEGSNQPQH
TRBV12-5 ASGPQLQGGEAF
TRBV19 ASHDGGGDTNNSPLH
TRBV9 ASSVEASFTEQF
TRBV5-6 ASSFFDRDGEQY
TRBV3-1/TRBV3-2 ASSPTGTVNEKLF
TRBV30 AWNRQGGSYEQY
TRBV15 ATSRIQGRQPQH
TRBV3-1/TRBV3-2 ASSHSGDLYNEQF
TRBV6-6 ASSDRMPRDNSPLH
TRBV6-2/TRBV6-3 ASSTTGANYGYT
TRBV27 ASSHVRSSYNEQF
TRBV2 ASSRLQRISGNTIY